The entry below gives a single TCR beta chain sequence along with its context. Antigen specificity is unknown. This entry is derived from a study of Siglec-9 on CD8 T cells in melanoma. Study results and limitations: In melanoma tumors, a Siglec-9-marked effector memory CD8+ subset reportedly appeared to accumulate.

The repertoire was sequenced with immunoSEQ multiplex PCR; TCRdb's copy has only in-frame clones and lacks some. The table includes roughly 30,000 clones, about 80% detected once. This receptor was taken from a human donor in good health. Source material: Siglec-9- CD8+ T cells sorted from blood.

CDR3 sequence reads: CASSLSRFGEQFF. The CDR3 DNA reads TGTGCCAGCAGTTTATCCAGGTTCGGGGAGCAGTTCTTC. The chain has TRBV27 and TRBJ2-1; D uncertain. The V gene lost 0 bases and the J gene lost 10 bases, with 10 bases spanning the gap. Germline V lookup: CDR1 MNHEY, CDR2 SMNVEV (reference sequence). CDR3 length: 13 amino acids.